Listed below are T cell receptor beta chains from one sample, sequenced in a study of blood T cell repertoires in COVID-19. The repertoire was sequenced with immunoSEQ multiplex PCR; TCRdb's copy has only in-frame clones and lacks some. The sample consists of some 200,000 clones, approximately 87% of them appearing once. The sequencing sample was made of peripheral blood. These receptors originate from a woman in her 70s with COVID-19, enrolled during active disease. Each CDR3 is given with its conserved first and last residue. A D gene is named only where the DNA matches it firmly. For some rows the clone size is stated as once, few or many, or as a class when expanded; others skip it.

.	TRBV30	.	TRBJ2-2	TGTGCCTGGAGTGCAACAGTCACCGGGGAGCTGTTTTTT	CAWSATVTGELFF
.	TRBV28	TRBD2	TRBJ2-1	TGTGCCAGCAGTCCTCCGGGACTATCGAGCTCCTACAATGAGCAGTTCTTC	CASSPPGLSSSYNEQFF
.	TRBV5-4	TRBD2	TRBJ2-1	TGTGCCAGCAGCTGGGTAGCGGGCAATGAGCAGTTCTTC	CASSWVAGNEQFF
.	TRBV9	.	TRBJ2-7	TGTGCCAGCAGCGTAGATACTCACCGCTACGAGCAGTACTTC	CASSVDTHRYEQYF
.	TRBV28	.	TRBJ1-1	TGTGCCAGCAGTAGACAGGTGGACACTGAAGCTTTCTTT	CASSRQVDTEAFF
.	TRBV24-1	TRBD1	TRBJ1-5	TGTGCCACCAGTGATCCGGGACAGGGTATTCAGGGCAATCAGCCCCAGCATTTT	CATSDPGQGIQGNQPQHF
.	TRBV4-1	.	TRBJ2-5	TGCGCCAGCAGCCGAGGACGGGACTTTCAAGAGACCCAGTACTTC	CASSRGRDFQETQYF
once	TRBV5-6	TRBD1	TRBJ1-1	TGTGCCAGCAGCGGTGGAGGGACAGGGGAAGGGAACACTGAAGCTTTCTTT	CASSGGGTGEGNTEAFF
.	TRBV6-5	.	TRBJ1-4	TGTGCCAGCAGTTACGGGCAGGGAGGGGAAAAACTGTTTTTT	CASSYGQGGEKLFF
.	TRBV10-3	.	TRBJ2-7	TGTGCCATCAGTGAAGGGACACTGTCCTACGAGCAGTACTTC	CAISEGTLSYEQYF
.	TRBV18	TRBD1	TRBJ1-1	TGTGCCAGCTCCCCTATACAGGGGGAAGCTTTCTTT	CASSPIQGEAFF
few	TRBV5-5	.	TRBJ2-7	TGTGCCAGCAGCTTGGACAGGCGTTACTACGAGCAGTACTTC	CASSLDRRYYEQYF
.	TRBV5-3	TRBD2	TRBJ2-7	TGTGCCAGAAGCACTCTAGCGGGAGGGCAAGTGAACGAGCAGTACTTC	CARSTLAGGQVNEQYF
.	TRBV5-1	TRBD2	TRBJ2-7	TGCGCCAGCAGCGAACTAGCGGGAGACCCCACCTACGAGCAGTACTTC	CASSELAGDPTYEQYF
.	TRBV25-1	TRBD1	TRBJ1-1	TGTGCCAGCAGAAACTCAGGGGGGAGCACTGAAGCTTTCTTT	CASRNSGGSTEAFF
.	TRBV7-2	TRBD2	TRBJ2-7	TGTGCCAGCAGCCGGAGCGGGAACTCCTACGAGCAGTACTTC	CASSRSGNSYEQYF
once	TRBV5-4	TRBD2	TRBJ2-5	TGTGCCAGCAGCTTGGGGGGGGGAGACCTGGAGACCCAGTACTTC	CASSLGGGDLETQYF
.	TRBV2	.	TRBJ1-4	TGTGCCAGCAGTCCAGGGCTCTCGGGTGAAAAACTGTTTTTT	CASSPGLSGEKLFF
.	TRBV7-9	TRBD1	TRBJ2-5	TGTGCCAGCAGCTTAGGACACCGGGACAGCCAAGAGACCCAGTACTTC	CASSLGHRDSQETQYF
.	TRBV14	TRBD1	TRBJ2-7	TGTGCCAGCAGCCAATCGTGGACAGGTACCTACGAGCAGTACTTC	CASSQSWTGTYEQYF
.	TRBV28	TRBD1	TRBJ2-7	TGTGCCAGCAAAATTAGGCAGGGGGTGTCCTACGAGCAGTACTTC	CASKIRQGVSYEQYF
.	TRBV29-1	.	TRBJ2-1	TGCAGCGTAAGAGGATCCCACAATGAGCAGTTCTTC	CSVRGSHNEQFF
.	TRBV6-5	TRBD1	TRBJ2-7	TGTGCCAGCAGTCGAGGACAGGATCACGAGCAGTACTTC	CASSRGQDHEQYF
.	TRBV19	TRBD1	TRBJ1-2	TGTGCCAGTAGTGCCCGTGGGGCCCTAGACAGGGGGCCCAACTATGGCTACACCTTC	CASSARGALDRGPNYGYTF